These T cell receptor beta chains were read from a single sample in a study of blood T cells in healthy people across ages. Using its own MiXCR run on the 5' RACE reads, TCRdb lists one record per CDR3 protein. The repertoire includes around 1,600,000 distinct CDR3 sequences, approximately 43% of them detected once, and under 5% sits in the top ten. The specimen was blood. The receptors were sampled from a woman younger than 35 in good health. The CDR3 runs from the conserved cysteine through the conserved F or W. Fields, in order: D gene, clone size, V gene, J gene, CDR3 length, CDR3 DNA, CDR3 protein. D genes are given only for firm matches. Some rows mark clone size as missing; the rest say once, few, many or name a class of expanded clone.

NA	few	TRBV4-3	TRBJ2-7	15	TGCGCCAGCAGCCAAGATGGGCCAGGGGCTGACGAGCAGTACTTC	CASSQDGPGADEQYF
NA	NA	TRBV2	TRBJ2-3	13	TGTGCCAGCATGGTGGAGTCGAGAGATACGCAGTATTTT	CASMVESRDTQYF
NA	NA	TRBV20-1	TRBJ1-1	15	TGCAGTGCTAGAGTAGGGGGGCTTATAGACACTGAAGCTTTCTTT	CSARVGGLIDTEAFF
TRBD1	NA	TRBV6-2/TRBV6-3	TRBJ2-1	14	TGTGCCAGCAGACAGGGGGGCTCCTACAATGAGCAGTTCTTC	CASRQGGSYNEQFF
TRBD1	NA	TRBV20-1	TRBJ2-5	13	TGCAGTGCTAGTGGGACAGGGCAAGAGACCCAGTACTTC	CSASGTGQETQYF
TRBD2	NA	TRBV12-3/TRBV12-4	TRBJ2-3	16	TGTGCCAGCAGACCACGGACTAGCGGGAGCACAGATACGCAGTATTTT	CASRPRTSGSTDTQYF
NA	NA	TRBV20-1	TRBJ1-2	12	TGCAGTGCCGGGGGTCATCGCGATGGCTACACCTTC	CSAGGHRDGYTF
TRBD1	few	TRBV3-1	TRBJ1-2	14	TGTGCCAGCAGCCAGAGGGGACAGAGCTATGGCTACACCTTC	CASSQRGQSYGYTF
NA	NA	TRBV9	TRBJ1-2	15	TGTGCCAGCAGCGTAGGTACAGTAGACCACTATGGCTACACCTTC	CASSVGTVDHYGYTF
TRBD2	NA	TRBV6-2/TRBV6-3	TRBJ2-7	16	TGTGCCAGCAGTTATTACGTGGCGGGAGGGACCTACGAGCAGTACTTC	CASSYYVAGGTYEQYF
NA	NA	TRBV29-1	TRBJ2-7	11	TGCAGCGTCCCCGAAGCCCAGGCCCAGTACTTC	CSVPEAQAQYF
NA	few	TRBV7-8	TRBJ2-7	15	TGTGCCAGCAGCTTAGTGCGGTCCAGGCTCTACGAGCAGTACTTC	CASSLVRSRLYEQYF
NA	NA	TRBV20-1	TRBJ1-1	13	TGCAGTGCAGATTCCCGACAGGCCACTGAAGCTTTCTTT	CSADSRQATEAFF
NA	NA	TRBV5-6	TRBJ2-3	15	TGTGCCAGCAGCTGGGCCGGAGGGGGAACAGATATGCAGTATTTT	CASSWAGGGTDMQYF
TRBD1	NA	TRBV12-3/TRBV12-4	TRBJ1-4	14	TGTGCCAGCAGGCAGGGGGGCTCTTCCCAGCGACTGTTTTTT	CASRQGGSSQRLFF
TRBD2	NA	TRBV7-9	TRBJ2-1	17	TGTGCCAGCAGCTTGATCCCAGGACTAGCGGGAGTCGATGAGCAGTTCTTC	CASSLIPGLAGVDEQFF
NA	few	TRBV20-1	TRBJ1-5	13	TGCAGTGCGGGGACGGAGGGCAATCAGCCCCAGCATTTT	CSAGTEGNQPQHF
TRBD2	few	TRBV27	TRBJ2-3	16	TGTGCCAGCAGTCCCCTAGCGGGGGTGGTTACAGATACGCAGTATTTT	CASSPLAGVVTDTQYF
NA	NA	TRBV10-3	TRBJ2-3	12	TGTGCAATCAGGACACAGGGCGATACGCAGTATTTT	CAIRTQGDTQYF
NA	few	TRBV4-3	TRBJ2-7	14	TGCGCCAGCAGCCAAGAGGCAGGGTTCTACGAGCAGTACTTC	CASSQEAGFYEQYF
TRBD2	few	TRBV25-1	TRBJ2-7	19	TGTGCCAGCAGTGGCTGGACTAGCGGGAGAGGGGTGGTGGGGCACGAGCAGTACTTC	CASSGWTSGRGVVGHEQYF
TRBD1	NA	TRBV29-1	TRBJ2-1	12	TGCAGTGAACAGGGACAGGGCAATGAGCAGTTCTTC	CSEQGQGNEQFF
NA	NA	TRBV6-2/TRBV6-3	TRBJ2-1	13	TGTGCCAGCAGGCCACGCAGGGATAGTGAGCAGTTCTTC	CASRPRRDSEQFF
NA	NA	TRBV7-2	TRBJ1-1	14	TGTGCCAGCAGCTTAGAGGGAACAGGGCCTGAAGCTTTCTTT	CASSLEGTGPEAFF
TRBD1	NA	TRBV2	TRBJ2-2	14	TGTGCCAGCAGTGAAGTGACAGGGTATGGGGAGCTGTTTTTT	CASSEVTGYGELFF
NA	NA	TRBV12-3/TRBV12-4	TRBJ2-5	15	TGTGCCAGCAGTTTCGACGGGGCCAGTAAAGAGACCCAGTACTTC	CASSFDGASKETQYF
NA	many	TRBV25-1	TRBJ2-7	14	TGTGCCAGCAGTGAATCGGGGGGCCGCTACGAGCAGTACTTC	CASSESGGRYEQYF
TRBD2	NA	TRBV9	TRBJ2-3	17	TGTGCCAGCAGCGTAGAGGTTGGCGGGGGGCGTACAGATACGCAGTATTTT	CASSVEVGGGRTDTQYF
NA	NA	TRBV2	TRBJ1-4	15	TGTGCCAGCACCCCGGGGGGGACTCTGTTGGGGAGGCTGTTTTTT	CASTPGGTLLGRLFF
NA	NA	TRBV6-5	TRBJ2-1	14	TGTGCCAGCAGTGCCTCAGGCGGGACTAATGAGCAGTTCTTC	CASSASGGTNEQFF
NA	few	TRBV15	TRBJ1-3	16	TGTGCCACCAGCAGCCCCGGTTCGTCCTCTGGAAACACCATATATTTT	CATSSPGSSSGNTIYF
NA	NA	TRBV11-2	TRBJ2-1	11	TGTGCCAGCACCCCGAAGAATGAGCAGTTCTTC	CASTPKNEQFF
NA	few	TRBV28	TRBJ2-5	15	TGTGCCAGCAGTTTGGAGGGGGCACGGCGAGAGACCCAGTACTTC	CASSLEGARRETQYF
NA	NA	TRBV5-5	TRBJ2-2	16	TGTGCCAGCAGCCCCAGGGGAGCCCGTCACACCGGGGAGCTGTTTTTT	CASSPRGARHTGELFF